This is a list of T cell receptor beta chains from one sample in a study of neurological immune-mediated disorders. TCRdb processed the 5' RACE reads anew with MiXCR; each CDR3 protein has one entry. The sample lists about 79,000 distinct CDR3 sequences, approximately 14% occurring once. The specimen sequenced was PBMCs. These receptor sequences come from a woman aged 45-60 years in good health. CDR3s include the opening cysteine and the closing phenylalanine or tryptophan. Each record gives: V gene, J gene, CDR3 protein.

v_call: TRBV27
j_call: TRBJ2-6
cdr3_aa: CASSLSPGVGSGANVLTF

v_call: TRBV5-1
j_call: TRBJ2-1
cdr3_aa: CASRDSGGGYNEQFF

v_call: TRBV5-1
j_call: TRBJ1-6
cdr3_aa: CASSLVAGTLDSPLHF

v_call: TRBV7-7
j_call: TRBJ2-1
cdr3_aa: CASSPLQSHNEQFF

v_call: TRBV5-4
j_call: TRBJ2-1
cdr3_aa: CASSATGGNNEQFF

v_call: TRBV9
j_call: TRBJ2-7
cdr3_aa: CASNRQGAGEQYF

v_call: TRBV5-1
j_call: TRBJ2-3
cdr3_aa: CASSLVPDTQYF

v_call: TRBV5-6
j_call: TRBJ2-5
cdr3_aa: CASSFRGEETQYF

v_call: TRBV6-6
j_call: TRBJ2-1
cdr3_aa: CASSPSGEGFF

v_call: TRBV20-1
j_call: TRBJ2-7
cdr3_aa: CSAMSRDNSYEQYF

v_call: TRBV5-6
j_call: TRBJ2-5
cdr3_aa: CASSHLGQGGNQETQYF

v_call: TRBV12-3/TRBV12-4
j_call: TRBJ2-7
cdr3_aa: CASRRSSNPYEQYF

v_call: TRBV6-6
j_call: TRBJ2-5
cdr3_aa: CASSYSLAGQETQYF

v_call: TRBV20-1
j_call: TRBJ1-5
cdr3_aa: CSTATGGFRNQPQHF

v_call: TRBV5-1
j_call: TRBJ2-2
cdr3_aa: CASSTSTVNTGELFF

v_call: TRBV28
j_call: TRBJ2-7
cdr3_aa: CASSFEQGSYEQYF

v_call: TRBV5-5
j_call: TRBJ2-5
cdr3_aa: CVSSLHPLGTGAETQYF